These T cell receptor beta chains were read from a single sample in a study of hypomethylating agent response in myelodysplastic syndrome. Repertoires were generated with immunoSEQ multiplex PCR, while TCRdb's copy carries only in-frame clones and drops some. Of about 3,500 clones listed, roughly 78% are singletons. Sequences were derived from bone marrow, sampled before or after starting hypomethylating agent treatment for myelodysplastic syndrome (not recorded which). Receptors were obtained from a human donor with myelodysplastic syndrome. The CDR3 runs from the conserved cysteine through the conserved F or W. A D gene is named only where the DNA matches it firmly. Size values are once, few and many counts, or a class for expanded clones, and some rows have none.

cdr3_length,d_call,clone_size,v_call,j_call,cdr3_nt,cdr3_aa
16,TRBD2,.,TRBV18,TRBJ2-3,TGTGCCAGCTCACCGCAAGGACTAGCCGGCACAGATACGCAGTATTTT,CASSPQGLAGTDTQYF
14,TRBD1,.,TRBV19,TRBJ2-7,TGTGCCAGTAGCGCCGGGACAGGGGCAATCGAGCAGTACTTC,CASSAGTGAIEQYF
19,TRBD2,.,TRBV27,TRBJ2-2,TGTGCCAGCAGTTTATACCCCCTGAGACTAGCGGGAGGCACCGGGGAGCTGTTTTTT,CASSLYPLRLAGGTGELFF
13,.,.,TRBV30,TRBJ1-1,TGTGCCTGTCAGAGGAACAGGAACACTGAAGCTTTCTTT,CACQRNRNTEAFF
14,.,.,TRBV4-2,TRBJ2-3,TGTGCCAGCAGCCCCCGAGGGGACACAGATACGCAGTATTTT,CASSPRGDTDTQYF
18,.,.,TRBV5-1,TRBJ2-5,TGCGCCAGCAGCTTTATCGGGGATCCATTTACACTCCAAGAGACCCAGTACTTC,CASSFIGDPFTLQETQYF
15,.,once,TRBV10-3,TRBJ2-5,TGTGCCATCAGCCGCGAGGCGGGGACCCAAGAGACCCAGTACTTC,CAISREAGTQETQYF
16,TRBD1,few,TRBV7-6,TRBJ2-2,TGTGCCAGCAGCCCCCGACAGGGTATCGTCGCCGGGGAGCTGTTTTTT,CASSPRQGIVAGELFF
15,.,once,TRBV2,TRBJ2-1,TGTGCCAGCAGTGAAGCGCGGGCAGGGCGCAATGAGCAGTTCTTC,CASSEARAGRNEQFF
17,.,.,TRBV7-2,TRBJ2-1,TGTGCCAGCAGCTTAGGGGCCCAGTGGAGCTCCTACAATGAGCAGTTCTTC,CASSLGAQWSSYNEQFF
15,TRBD1,.,TRBV7-2,TRBJ2-4,TGTGCCAGCAGCTTGGACAGGGCCCGGGTTGGAATTCAGTACTTC,CASSLDRARVGIQYF
11,.,.,TRBV30,TRBJ1-1,TGTGCCTCCACATACTACACTGAAGCTTTCTTT,CASTYYTEAFF
16,.,.,TRBV5-5,TRBJ1-5,TGTGCCAGCAGCTTAGTGGCAGGGTCAAGCAATCAGCCCCAGCATTTT,CASSLVAGSSNQPQHF
16,.,.,TRBV28,TRBJ2-2,TGTGCCAGCAGTCCGGGGGGCCAGGGAAACACCGGGGAGCTGTTTTTT,CASSPGGQGNTGELFF
15,.,once,TRBV6-1,TRBJ1-5,TGTACCAGCAGTGAAGCCGCCAGGGGCAATCAGCCCCAGCATTTT,CTSSEAARGNQPQHF
16,.,.,TRBV28,TRBJ1-5,TGTGCCAGCAGTCTCTCGGCAGGGCCCCTGAATCAGCCCCAGCATTTT,CASSLSAGPLNQPQHF
14,.,.,TRBV30,TRBJ1-4,TGTGCCTGGACCATTACAGGAGGAACTGAAAAACTGTTTTTT,CAWTITGGTEKLFF
14,TRBD1,.,TRBV2,TRBJ2-7,TGTGCCAGCAGTTGGGAACAGGGGACCTACGAGCAGTACTTC,CASSWEQGTYEQYF
14,TRBD1,.,TRBV5-5,TRBJ1-2,TGTGCCAGCAGCTTGGCCAAGGGGGCGATTGGCTACACCTTC,CASSLAKGAIGYTF
15,.,.,TRBV4-1,TRBJ1-2,TGCGCCAGCAGCCAAGCCCCAGGAGTGAACTATGGCTACACCTTC,CASSQAPGVNYGYTF
13,.,.,TRBV30,TRBJ2-7,TGTGCCTGGAGTGTAGTGGGATCCTACGAGCAGTACTTC,CAWSVVGSYEQYF
14,TRBD1,once,TRBV30,TRBJ1-4,TGTGCCTGGAGTACCAGGGGGGTTGAGGAAAAACTGTTTTTT,CAWSTRGVEEKLFF
16,TRBD1,.,TRBV7-3,TRBJ2-3,TGTGCCAGCAGCTTAACGGGACAGGGGGCTACAGATACGCAGTATTTT,CASSLTGQGATDTQYF
15,TRBD1,.,TRBV5-1,TRBJ1-2,TGCGCCAGCAGCTTGGGAACAGGGGTCGGCTATGGCTACACCTTC,CASSLGTGVGYGYTF
17,TRBD1,.,TRBV29-1,TRBJ1-2,TGCAGCGTTGGGAGGACGTCTGGGACAGAATCAGACTATGGCTACACCTTC,CSVGRTSGTESDYGYTF
17,.,.,TRBV11-1,TRBJ2-2,TGTGCCAGCAGCCCGGGCCAATGGGATGCGAACACCGGGGAGCTGTTTTTT,CASSPGQWDANTGELFF
17,.,.,TRBV21-1,TRBJ1-3,TGTGCCAGCAGCCGGGACCGGGACAATTCTTCTGGAAACACCATATATTTT,CASSRDRDNSSGNTIYF
16,TRBD1,.,TRBV19,TRBJ1-5,TGTGCCAGTAGTTGGGGACAGGGGGGTCTCAATCAGCCCCAGCATTTT,CASSWGQGGLNQPQHF
13,.,.,TRBV4-1,TRBJ2-7,TGCGCCAGCAGCCAGGTAGGAGCGTACGAGCAGTACTTC,CASSQVGAYEQYF
15,TRBD2,.,TRBV7-2,TRBJ2-1,TGTGCCAGCAGCTTATTAGGACTAGCCTACAATGAGCAGTTCTTC,CASSLLGLAYNEQFF
16,TRBD2,once,TRBV5-4,TRBJ2-2,TGTGCCAGCAGCCCTCAAGCGGGAGGGAACACCGGGGAGCTGTTTTTT,CASSPQAGGNTGELFF
14,.,.,TRBV19,TRBJ2-7,TGTGCCAGTAGCATCCGGGACCAGATCTACGAGCAGTACTTC,CASSIRDQIYEQYF
14,.,.,TRBV19,TRBJ2-1,TGTGCCAGTAGTTTTCAGAGCTCCTACAATGAGCAGTTCTTC,CASSFQSSYNEQFF
12,.,.,TRBV6-1,TRBJ1-1,TGTGCCAGCAGTACTATCAACACTGAAGCTTTCTTT,CASSTINTEAFF
14,.,.,TRBV19,TRBJ1-5,TGTGCCAGTAGTATTTTAGAAGTCCAACAGCCCCAGCATTTT,CASSILEVQQPQHF
17,TRBD2,.,TRBV28,TRBJ2-1,TGTGCCAGCAGTTTTAGGACTAGCGGGCTTTCCTACAATGAGCAGTTCTTC,CASSFRTSGLSYNEQFF
16,TRBD1,.,TRBV7-3,TRBJ1-1,TGTGCCAGCAGCCCTGGGACAGGGGTTGAAATCACTGAAGCTTTCTTT,CASSPGTGVEITEAFF
16,.,.,TRBV11-2,TRBJ2-2,TGTGCCAGCAGCGCCCAGACAGTGGCGAACACCGGGGAACTGTTTTTT,CASSAQTVANTGELFF
13,.,.,TRBV7-3,TRBJ2-3,TGTGCCAGCAGCCAAACTTTGGTGGATACGCAGTATTTT,CASSQTLVDTQYF
8,.,.,TRBV30,TRBJ2-1,TGTGCCTTAAATGAGCAGTTCTTC,CALNEQFF
15,TRBD2,.,TRBV6-1,TRBJ2-5,TGTGCCAGCAGTGAGGAGCGGCTAGCGGGGGATGAGCAGTACTTC,CASSEERLAGDEQYF
13,.,few,TRBV14,TRBJ1-1,TGTGCCAGCAGTCGGGGGATGGACACTGAAGCTTTCTTT,CASSRGMDTEAFF
17,TRBD2,.,TRBV7-2,TRBJ2-3,TGTGCCAGCAGCCGTCCGGGAGGGCGGACTAGCACAGATACGCAGTATTTT,CASSRPGGRTSTDTQYF
14,.,.,TRBV6-5,TRBJ1-5,TGTGCCAGCAGTCAGCATGGGGGGAAGCAGCCCCAGCATTTT,CASSQHGGKQPQHF
13,TRBD1,.,TRBV10-3,TRBJ1-1,TGTGCCACCAGTCAGGGGGCCGTCACTGAAGCTTTCTTT,CATSQGAVTEAFF
15,.,.,TRBV30,TRBJ2-3,TGTGCCTGGAGTGTAGGGGCCACAGGCACAGATACGCAGTATTTT,CAWSVGATGTDTQYF
14,TRBD1,.,TRBV6-6,TRBJ1-1,TGTGCCAGCAGTTGGTCGACAGGGGCCACTGAAGCTTTCTTT,CASSWSTGATEAFF
15,TRBD1,.,TRBV18,TRBJ2-1,TGTGCCAGCTCCCCAAGACAGGGGGATAACAATGAGCAGTTCTTC,CASSPRQGDNNEQFF
12,TRBD1,.,TRBV6-6,TRBJ1-2,TGTGCCAGCACTGACAGGGGGAATGGCTACACCTTC,CASTDRGNGYTF
15,.,.,TRBV19,TRBJ1-4,TGTGCCAGTAGTATCAACCAGGGGTTGCAGGAAAAACTGTTTTTT,CASSINQGLQEKLFF